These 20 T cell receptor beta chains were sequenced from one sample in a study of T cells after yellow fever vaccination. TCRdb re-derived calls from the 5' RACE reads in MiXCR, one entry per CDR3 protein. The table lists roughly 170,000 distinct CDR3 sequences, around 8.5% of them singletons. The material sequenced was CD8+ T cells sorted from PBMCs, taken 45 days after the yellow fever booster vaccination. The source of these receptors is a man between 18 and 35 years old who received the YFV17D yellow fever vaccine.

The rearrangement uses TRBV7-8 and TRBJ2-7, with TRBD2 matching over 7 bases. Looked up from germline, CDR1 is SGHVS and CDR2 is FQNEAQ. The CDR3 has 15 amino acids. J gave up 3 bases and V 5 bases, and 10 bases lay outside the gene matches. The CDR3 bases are TGTGCCAGCAGCGGTGGCGGGGGTCCTGACTACGAGCAGTACTTC. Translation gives CASSGGGGPDYEQYF.

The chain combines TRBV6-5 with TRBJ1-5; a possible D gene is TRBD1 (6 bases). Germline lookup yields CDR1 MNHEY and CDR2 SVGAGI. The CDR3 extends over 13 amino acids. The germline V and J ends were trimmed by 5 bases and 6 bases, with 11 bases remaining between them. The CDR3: CASSPGGRQPQHF. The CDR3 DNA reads TGTGCCAGCAGTCCCGGGGGGCGTCAGCCCCAGCATTTT.

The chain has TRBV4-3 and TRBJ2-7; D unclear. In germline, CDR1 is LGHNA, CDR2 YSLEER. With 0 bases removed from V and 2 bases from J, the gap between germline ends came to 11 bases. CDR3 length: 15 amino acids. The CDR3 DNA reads TGCGCCAGCAGCCAAGATCGGGTCAGTACCTACGAGCAGTACTTC. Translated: CASSQDRVSTYEQYF.

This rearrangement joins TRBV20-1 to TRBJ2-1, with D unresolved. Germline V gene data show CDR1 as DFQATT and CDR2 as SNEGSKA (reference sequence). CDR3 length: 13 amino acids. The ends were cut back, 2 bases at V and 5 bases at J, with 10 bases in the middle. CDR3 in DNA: TGCAGTGCTAGAAGACCGACCCACAATGAGCAGTTCTTC. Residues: CSARRPTHNEQFF.

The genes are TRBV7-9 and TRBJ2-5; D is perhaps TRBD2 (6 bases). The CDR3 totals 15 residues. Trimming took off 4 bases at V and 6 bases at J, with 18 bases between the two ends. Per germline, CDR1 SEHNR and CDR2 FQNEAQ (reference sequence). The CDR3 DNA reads TGTGCCAGCAGCTCACGGGACTTGCCTTCGAAGACCCAGTACTTC. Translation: CASSSRDLPSKTQYF.

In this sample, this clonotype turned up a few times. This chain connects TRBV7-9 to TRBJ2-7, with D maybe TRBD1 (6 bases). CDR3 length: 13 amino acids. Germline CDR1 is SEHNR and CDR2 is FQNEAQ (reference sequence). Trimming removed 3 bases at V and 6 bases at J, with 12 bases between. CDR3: CASSFQGHPEQYV. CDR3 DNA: TGTGCCAGCAGCTTTCAGGGACACCCCGAGCAGTACGTC.

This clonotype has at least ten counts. As DNA, the CDR3 is TGTGCCACAGGGACAGATTCTTCCTACGAGCAGTACGTC. Translated: CATGTDSSYEQYV. The chain has TRBV10-3 and TRBJ2-7, with 7 bases aligning to TRBD1. This CDR3 has 13 residues. Germline V gene data show CDR1 as ENHRY and CDR2 as SYGVKD. The J segment lost 1 base and the V segment lost 10 bases, leaving 7 bases of the junction unmatched.

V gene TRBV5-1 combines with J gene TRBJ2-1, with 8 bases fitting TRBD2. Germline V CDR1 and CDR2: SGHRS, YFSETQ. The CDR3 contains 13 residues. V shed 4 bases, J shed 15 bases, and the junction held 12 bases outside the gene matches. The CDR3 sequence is CASSDLLAEGLFF. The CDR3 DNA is TGCGCCAGCAGCGATCTACTAGCGGAGGGGCTGTTCTTC.

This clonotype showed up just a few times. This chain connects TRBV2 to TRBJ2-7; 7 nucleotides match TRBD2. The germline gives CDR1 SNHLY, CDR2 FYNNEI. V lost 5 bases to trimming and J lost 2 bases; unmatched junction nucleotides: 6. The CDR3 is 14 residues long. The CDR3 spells CASSSSGRTYEQYV. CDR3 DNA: TGTGCCAGCAGTTCTAGCGGACGAACCTACGAGCAGTACGTC.

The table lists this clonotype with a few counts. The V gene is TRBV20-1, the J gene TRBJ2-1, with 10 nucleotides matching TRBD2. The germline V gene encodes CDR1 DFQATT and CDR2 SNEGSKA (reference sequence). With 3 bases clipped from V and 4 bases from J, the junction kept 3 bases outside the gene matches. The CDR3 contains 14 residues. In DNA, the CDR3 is TGCAGTGCTAGGGCACTAGCGGGGTACAATGAGCAGTTCTTC. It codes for CSARALAGYNEQFF.

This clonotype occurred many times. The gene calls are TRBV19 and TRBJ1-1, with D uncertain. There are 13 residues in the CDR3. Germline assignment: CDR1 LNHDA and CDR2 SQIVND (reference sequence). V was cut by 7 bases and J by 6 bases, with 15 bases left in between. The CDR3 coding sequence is TGTGCCAGTACCAGCATGAACATCGCTGAAGCTTTCTTT. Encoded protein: CASTSMNIAEAFF.

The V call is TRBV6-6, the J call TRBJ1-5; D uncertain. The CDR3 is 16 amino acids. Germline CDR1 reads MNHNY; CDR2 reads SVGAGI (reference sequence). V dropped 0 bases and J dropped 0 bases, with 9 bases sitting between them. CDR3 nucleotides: TGTGCCAGCAGTTACTCGATGGCGGATAGCAATCAGCCCCAGCATTTT. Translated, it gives CASSYSMADSNQPQHF.

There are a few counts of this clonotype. CDR3 coding DNA: TGTGCCAGCAGCTCAAGTCCAACAGGGGACAGCCCTAACTATGGCTACACCTTC. Protein: CASSSSPTGDSPNYGYTF. The chain combines TRBV7-9 with TRBJ1-2, with 7 bases that match TRBD1. The CDR3 extends over 18 amino acids. J gave up 0 bases and V 4 bases, and 14 bases lay outside the gene matches. Germline V gives CDR1 SEHNR, CDR2 FQNEAQ (reference sequence).

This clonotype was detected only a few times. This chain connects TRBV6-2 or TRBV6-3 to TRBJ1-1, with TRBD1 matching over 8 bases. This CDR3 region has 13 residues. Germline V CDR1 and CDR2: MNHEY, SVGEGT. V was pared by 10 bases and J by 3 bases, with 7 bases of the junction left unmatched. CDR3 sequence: CATSDRAYTEAFF. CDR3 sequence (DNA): TGTGCCACCTCGGACAGGGCCTACACTGAAGCTTTCTTT.

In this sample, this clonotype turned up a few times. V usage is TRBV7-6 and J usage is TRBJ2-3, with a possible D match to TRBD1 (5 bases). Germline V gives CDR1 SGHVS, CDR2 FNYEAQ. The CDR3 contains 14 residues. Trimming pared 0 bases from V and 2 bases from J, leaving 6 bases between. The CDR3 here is CASSLADNTDTQYF. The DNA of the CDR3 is TGTGCCAGCAGCTTAGCGGACAACACAGATACGCAGTATTTT.

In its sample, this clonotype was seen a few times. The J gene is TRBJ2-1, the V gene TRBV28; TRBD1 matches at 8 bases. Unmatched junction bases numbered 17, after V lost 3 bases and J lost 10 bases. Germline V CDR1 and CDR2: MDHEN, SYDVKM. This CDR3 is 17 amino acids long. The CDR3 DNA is TGTGCCAGCAGTTTCCCCGGACCGGGACAGGTTCCTCGGGAGCAGTTCTTC. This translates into CASSFPGPGQVPREQFF. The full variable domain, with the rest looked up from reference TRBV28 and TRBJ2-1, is DVKVTQSSRYLVKRTGEKVFLECVQDMDHENMFWYRQDPGLGLRLIYFSYDVKMKEKGDIPEGYSVSREKKERFSLILESASTNQTSMYLCASSFPGPGQVPREQFFGPGTRLTVL.

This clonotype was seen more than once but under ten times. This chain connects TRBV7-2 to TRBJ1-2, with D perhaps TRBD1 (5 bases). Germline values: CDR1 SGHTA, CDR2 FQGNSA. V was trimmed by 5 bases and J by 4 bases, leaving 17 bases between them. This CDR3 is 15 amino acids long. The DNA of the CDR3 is TGTGCCAGCAGCCCCCCCGCGGGGCTTGGCTATGGCTACACCTTC. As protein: CASSPPAGLGYGYTF. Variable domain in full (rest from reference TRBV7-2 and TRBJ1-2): GAGVSQSPSNKVTEKGKDVELRCDPISGHTALYWYRQSLGQGLEFLIYFQGNSAPDKSGLPSDRFSAERTGGSVSTLTIQRTQQEDSAVYLCASSPPAGLGYGYTFGSGTRLTVV.

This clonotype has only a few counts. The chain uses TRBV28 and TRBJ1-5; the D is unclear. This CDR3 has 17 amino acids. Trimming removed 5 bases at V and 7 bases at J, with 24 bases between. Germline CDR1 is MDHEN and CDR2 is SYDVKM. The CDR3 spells CASSPRRPYRVWQPQHF. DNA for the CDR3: TGTGCCAGCAGTCCACGACGACCATATAGGGTTTGGCAGCCCCAGCATTTT.

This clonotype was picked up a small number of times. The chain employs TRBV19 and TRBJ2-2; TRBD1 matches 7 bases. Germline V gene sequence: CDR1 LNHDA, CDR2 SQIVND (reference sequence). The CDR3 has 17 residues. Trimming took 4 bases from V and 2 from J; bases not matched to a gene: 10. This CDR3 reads CASSSSIRGSNTGELFF. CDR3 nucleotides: TGTGCCAGTAGTAGCTCTATCAGGGGGTCAAACACCGGGGAGCTGTTTTTT.

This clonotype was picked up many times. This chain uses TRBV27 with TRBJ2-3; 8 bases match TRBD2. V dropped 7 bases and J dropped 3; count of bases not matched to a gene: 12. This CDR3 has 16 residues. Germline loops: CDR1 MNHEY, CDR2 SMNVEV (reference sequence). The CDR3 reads CASKGLRGGTTDTQYF. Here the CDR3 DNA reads TGTGCCAGCAAAGGTCTACGGGGGGGAACAACAGATACGCAGTATTTT.